In this sample, the clone carrying this TCR beta chain turned up many times. In the authors' methods: Estimates of nucleated cell counts were drawn from the amplification of reference gene primers. Sequencing used immunoSEQ multiplex PCR; TCRdb keeps in-frame clones, though not all of them. V and J calls and clone size are copied from that table; D and trimming were computed from the DNA. Among under 45,000 clones listed, about 81% were seen once. The sample originates from a study of blood T cell repertoires in COVID-19. The CDR3 consists of 15 residues. The V segment lost 3 bases and the J segment 3 bases; nucleotides outside the gene matches: 6. Germline V gene data show CDR1 as SNHLY and CDR2 as FYNNEI.

The TCR comes from a human donor in a cohort sampled during active COVID-19. The sample taken for sequencing was peripheral blood. V is TRBV2 and J is TRBJ2-5, with 8 bases that match TRBD2. The CDR3 reads CASSDYGGEKETQYF. The CDR3 DNA reads TGTGCCAGCAGTGACTACGGGGGGGAGAAAGAGACCCAGTACTTC.